What follows is one TCR beta chain and its context. This sample was included in a study of blood T cells in healthy people across ages. Researchers report isolating at least 6 million PBMCs per sample. Primed by a sample-barcoded 5' primer and a J-beta primer mix, a second PCR proceeded for about 6 to 11 cycles. TCRdb independently ran MiXCR on the 5' RACE reads; one entry per CDR3 protein. There are about 930,000 distinct CDR3 sequences in the sample; 29% occur only once, and around 9.6% lies in the top ten. This sample was also put to use in a study of T cells of mothers and their children. From that study: It was through the M1S primer of the second PCR that sample barcodes and 2-4 random nucleotides were added.

The receptor was isolated from a woman aged 40 to 55 in good health. Specimen: blood.

The CDR3 DNA reads TGTGCCAGCAGTTACCCCAGGGGGATGAACGATGAGCAGTACTTC. Protein: CASSYPRGMNDEQYF. The rearrangement joins TRBV12-3 or TRBV12-4 to TRBJ2-4; 7 nucleotides agree with TRBD1. This CDR3 spans 15 amino acids. The J segment lost 13 bases and the V segment lost 4 bases, leaving 16 bases of the junction unmatched.